The next 17 T cell receptor beta chains were all read from a single sample in a study of blood T cell repertoires in COVID-19. The data were produced by immunoSEQ multiplex PCR, yet TCRdb's version contains in-frame clones alone and is incomplete. The table records roughly 100,000 clones, 84% of them present only once. Sequencing input: peripheral blood. All receptors derive from a human donor in a cohort sampled during active or convalescent COVID-19.

V and J are TRBV9 and TRBJ2-3, with TRBD1 as a possible D gene (7 bases). Trimming pared 0 bases from V and 6 bases from J, leaving 20 bases between. The CDR3 loop spans 17 amino acids. The germline CDR1 and CDR2 sequences are SGDLS and YYNGEE. The CDR3 DNA sequence: TGTGCCAGCAGCGTAGGGGTCGGGGGACAGATTTCGGATACGCAGTATTTT. Translating it yields CASSVGVGGQISDTQYF.

This clone was picked up one time. The chain combines TRBV4-1 with TRBJ1-5; TRBD1 might be the D (5 bases). Trimming removed 5 bases at V and 2 bases at J, with 19 bases between. This CDR3 is 17 amino acids long. The germline V gene has CDR1 MGHRA and CDR2 YSYEKL. CDR3: CASSLGFGGDGNQPQHF. CDR3 coding DNA: TGCGCCAGCAGCTTGGGTTTCGGGGGGGACGGCAATCAGCCCCAGCATTTT.

The chain recombines TRBV7-2 with TRBJ2-5, with unresolved D. CDR3 length: 14 residues. The germline V gene encodes CDR1 SGHTA and CDR2 FQGNSA. V was cut by 5 bases and J by 3 bases, with 13 bases left in between. For the CDR3, the DNA is TGTGCCAGCAGCCCCCGGTATGGAGAAGAGACCCAGTACTTC. Translated: CASSPRYGEETQYF.

CDR3 residues: CASSQERDASTDTQYF. CDR3 in DNA: TGCGCCAGCAGCCAAGAACGGGATGCTAGCACAGATACGCAGTATTTT. The chain is built from TRBV4-3 and TRBJ2-3; tentatively, D is TRBD2 (5 bases). The germline V gene has CDR1 LGHNA and CDR2 YSLEER. V lost 0 bases to trimming and J lost 0 bases, with 10 bases between them. The length of the CDR3 is 16 residues.

V is TRBV19 and J is TRBJ2-5; the match to TRBD1 covers 9 bases. Per the germline V gene, CDR1 is LNHDA and CDR2 is SQIVND (reference sequence). The CDR3 loop spans 15 amino acids. V lost 3 bases, J lost 5 bases, and 7 bases stayed unmatched. Written as DNA, the CDR3 is TGTGCCAGTAGTATGGGACAGGGTAAGGTTGAGACCCAGTACTTC. This encodes CASSMGQGKVETQYF.

The chain carries TRBV7-8 and TRBJ1-4; 9 positions match TRBD1. The length of the CDR3 is 15 residues. J gave up 7 bases and V 5 bases, and 8 bases lay outside the gene matches. Germline CDR1 reads SGHVS; CDR2 reads FQNEAQ. CDR3 amino acids: CASSARAQGAEKLFF. The CDR3, as DNA: TGTGCCAGCAGCGCCCGGGCACAGGGGGCTGAAAAACTGTTTTTT.

This chain links TRBV10-2 with TRBJ2-7; D might be TRBD1 (5 bases). The CDR3 extends over 13 amino acids. V gave up 4 bases and J gave up 3 bases, with 10 bases separating them. The germline V gene has CDR1 WSHSY and CDR2 SAAADI. CDR3 nucleotides: TGCGCCAGCAGTGTGGACATCAACTACGAGCAGTACTTC. Translating gives CASSVDINYEQYF.

V and J are TRBV4-1 and TRBJ1-2, with 9 bases lining up with TRBD1. V shed 1 base, J shed 7 bases, and the junction held 10 bases outside the gene matches. Germline loops: CDR1 MGHRA, CDR2 YSYEKL. The CDR3 has 16 amino acids. The CDR3 DNA follows: TGCGCCAGCAGCCAAGGAACAGGGGGCCCCTTTGGTGGCTACACCTTC. Amino acid sequence: CASSQGTGGPFGGYTF.

This chain uses TRBV7-2 with TRBJ2-7, with unresolved D. This CDR3 is 13 amino acids long. The germline V gene has CDR1 SGHTA and CDR2 FQGNSA. Trimming stripped 5 bases from V and 0 bases from J, with 8 bases between. The CDR3 bases are TGTGCCAGCAGCCCGACTGGCTCCTACGAGCAGTACTTC. Protein product: CASSPTGSYEQYF.

This chain links TRBV29-1 with TRBJ1-1, with TRBD1 as a possible D gene (5 bases). The CDR3 has 13 residues. Germline CDR1 SQVTM, CDR2 ANQGSEA. With 4 bases removed from V and 1 base from J, the gap between germline ends came to 10 bases. The CDR3 reads CSVVWGGNTEAFF. The CDR3 region has the DNA TGCAGCGTTGTTTGGGGGGGGAACACTGAAGCTTTCTTT. Based on the CDR3 plus reference TRBV29-1 and TRBJ1-1, the full variable domain is SAVISQKPSRDICQRGTSLTIQCQVDSQVTMMFWYRQQPGQSLTLIATANQGSEATYESGFVIDKFPISRPNLTFSTLTVSNMSPEDSSIYLCSVVWGGNTEAFFGQGTRLTVV.

The chain uses TRBV7-9 and TRBJ1-2; tentatively, D is TRBD1 (6 bases). Germline-derived CDR1 and CDR2 are SEHNR and FQNEAQ (reference sequence). Trimming shortened V by 0 bases and J by 5 bases, and 13 bases separated the two germline ends. The CDR3 totals 15 residues. CDR3 amino acids: CASSLASTGRYGYTF. The CDR3 DNA follows: TGTGCCAGCAGCTTAGCATCAACAGGGCGGTATGGCTACACCTTC.

With regard to this clone: Just one base apart from a much larger clone, this may be a read error. The sample carries other DNA sequences with the same CDR3. This chain links TRBV4-3 with TRBJ1-3; a possible D gene is TRBD1 (5 bases). CDR1 is LGHNA and CDR2 is YSLEER in the germline V gene. The CDR3 contains 17 residues. This CDR3 reads CPSCPRWGGRPGNTIYF. The DNA for the CDR3 is TGCCCCAGCTGCCCCCGGTGGGGGGGACGTCCTGGAAACACCATATATTTT.

This chain connects TRBV18 to TRBJ2-5; D might be TRBD1 (5 bases). This CDR3 spans 13 amino acids. CDR1 KGHSH and CDR2 LQKENI come from the germline V gene. The V end lost 3 bases, the J end lost 1 base, and 6 bases lay between the germline ends. The CDR3 DNA reads as TGTGCCAGCTCACCGACAGCCCAAGAGACCCAGTACTTC. This codes for CASSPTAQETQYF.

This clone has more than one count but fewer than ten. The chain links TRBV3-1 (or the pseudogene TRBV3-2) to TRBJ2-1, with TRBD1 matching 9 bases. Germline V gene sequence: CDR1 LGHDT, CDR2 YNNKEL (reference sequence). This CDR3 has 15 residues. The V gene end was trimmed by 6 bases and the J gene end by 9 bases; junction bases not matched to a gene: 12. This CDR3 reads CASSRRDRDRGEQFF. The CDR3 DNA follows: TGTGCCAGCAGTCGCCGGGACAGGGATCGCGGTGAGCAGTTCTTC.

V usage is TRBV11-1 and J usage is TRBJ1-4; 10 positions match TRBD1. The CDR3 consists of 14 residues. The V segment lost 3 bases and the J segment 8 bases; nucleotides outside the gene matches: 3. Germline-derived CDR1 and CDR2 are SGHAT and FQDESV (reference sequence). CDR3 bases: TGTGCCAGCAGCTTCGGGACAGGGGTCGAAAAACTGTTTTTT. It codes for CASSFGTGVEKLFF. Looking up the rest from reference TRBV11-1 and TRBJ1-4 gives the full variable domain: EAEVAQSPRYKITEKSQAVAFWCDPISGHATLYWYRQILGQGPELLVQFQDESVVDDSQLPKDRFSAERLKGVDSTLKIQPAELGDSAMYLCASSFGTGVEKLFFGSGTQLSVL.

This chain uses TRBV4-2 with TRBJ1-2; D may be TRBD1 (5 bases). The V gene's germline CDR1 is LGHNA and CDR2 YNFKEQ. The CDR3 covers 19 residues. The V and J ends lost 0 bases and 2 bases respectively, with 22 bases between them. The CDR3 DNA reads TGTGCCAGCAGCCAAGATCCTATATCCGGGGAGGGGCTAAACTATGGCTACACCTTC. This sequence encodes CASSQDPISGEGLNYGYTF.

The chain joins TRBV5-4 to TRBJ2-2; 7 bases are a match to TRBD1. Per the germline V gene, CDR1 is SGHNT and CDR2 is YYREEE (reference sequence). The trim removed 4 bases at V and 4 bases at J, leaving 10 bases unmatched. CDR3 length: 16 amino acids. The CDR3 nucleotides read TGTGCCAGCAGCCCGGGACAGACGATTTTCACCGGGGAGCTGTTTTTT. Amino acid sequence: CASSPGQTIFTGELFF.